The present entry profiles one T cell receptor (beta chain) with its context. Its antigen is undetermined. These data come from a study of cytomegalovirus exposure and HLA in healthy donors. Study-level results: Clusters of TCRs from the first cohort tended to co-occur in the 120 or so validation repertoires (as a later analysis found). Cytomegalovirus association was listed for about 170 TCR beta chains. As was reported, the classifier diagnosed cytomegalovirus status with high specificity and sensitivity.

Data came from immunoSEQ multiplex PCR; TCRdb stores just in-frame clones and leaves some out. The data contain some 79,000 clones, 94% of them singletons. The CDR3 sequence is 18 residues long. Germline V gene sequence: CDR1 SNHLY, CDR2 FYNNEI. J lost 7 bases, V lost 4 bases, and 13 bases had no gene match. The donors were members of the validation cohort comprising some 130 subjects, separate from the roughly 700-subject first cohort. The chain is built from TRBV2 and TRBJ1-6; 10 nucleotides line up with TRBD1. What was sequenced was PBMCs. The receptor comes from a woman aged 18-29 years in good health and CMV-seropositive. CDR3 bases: TGTGCCAGCAGTGGGGACAGGGGAATAGGAGGAGTAAATTCACCCCTCCACTTT. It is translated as CASSGDRGIGGVNSPLHF.